One T cell receptor (beta chain) is described in this entry. The antigen is unknown. This CDR3 has 14 amino acids. Trimming pared 4 bases from V and 8 bases from J, leaving 14 bases between. In germline, CDR1 is MNHNY, CDR2 SVGAGI (reference sequence). The data stem from a study of blood T cells in healthy people across ages. General observations from the study: Observed TCR beta diversity showed a strong correlation with the percentage of naive T cells as measured by flow cytometry. Unsorted PBMC input precluded a conclusive naive versus antigen-experienced comparison. Estimates of total diversity, which came from one million sequenced T cells, were considered to be underestimates.

A minimum of 7 million PBMCs was isolated per sample. PCR was performed a second time for roughly 7 to 11 cycles using a sample-barcoded 5' primer and a J-beta primer mix. MiXCR, run by TCRdb on the 5' RACE reads, gives a single entry per CDR3 protein. This table holds about 650,000 distinct CDR3 sequences, approximately 31% found once. The sequence was collected from a woman of 80 years or more in good health. The chain carries TRBV6-6 and TRBJ1-4; the D is unclear. The sequencing sample was made of blood. The DNA for the CDR3 is TGTGCCAGCAGTTCGCTAGAGGGTGGGGAAAAACTGTTTTTT. Encoded protein: CASSSLEGGEKLFF.